This TCR beta chain was retrieved from a study of T cells in Graves' hyperthyroidism and ophthalmopathy. As for the study in general: Staff took peripheral blood when the initial diagnosis was made, before any treatment began.

Germline CDR1 reads SQVTM; CDR2 reads ANQGSEA. The CDR3 is made up of 14 amino acids. V lost 0 bases, J lost 7 bases, and 12 bases lay in between. Aged 18 to 65, the patients had hyperthyroidism that was newly diagnosed and had lasted under 2 months. The study based diagnoses on clinical symptoms, serum thyroxine and TRAb, thyroid ultrasound and orbital computed tomography. Whole-study results and caveats: Ophthalmopathy got predicted by the model a median approximately 6 months before its onset.

Concerning this clonotype itself: Its cognate antigen is unknown.

TCR beta CDR3 regions were amplified from RNA transcripts. An initial round of RT-PCR targeting the TCR CDR3 relied on the HTBI primer set. Each CDR3 protein is one row after TCRdb ran MiXCR on the multiplex PCR reads. This table has about 260,000 distinct CDR3 sequences, 25% to 30% appearing once. This TCR was sampled from a man between 40 and 49 years old with Graves' hyperthyroidism that later progressed to Graves' ophthalmopathy. Sequenced material: blood. The chain has TRBV29-1 and TRBJ2-2; D ambiguous. CDR3 sequence reads: CSVEDTLMVGELFF. CDR3 nucleotide sequence: TGCAGCGTTGAAGATACCCTGATGGTCGGGGAGCTGTTTTTT.